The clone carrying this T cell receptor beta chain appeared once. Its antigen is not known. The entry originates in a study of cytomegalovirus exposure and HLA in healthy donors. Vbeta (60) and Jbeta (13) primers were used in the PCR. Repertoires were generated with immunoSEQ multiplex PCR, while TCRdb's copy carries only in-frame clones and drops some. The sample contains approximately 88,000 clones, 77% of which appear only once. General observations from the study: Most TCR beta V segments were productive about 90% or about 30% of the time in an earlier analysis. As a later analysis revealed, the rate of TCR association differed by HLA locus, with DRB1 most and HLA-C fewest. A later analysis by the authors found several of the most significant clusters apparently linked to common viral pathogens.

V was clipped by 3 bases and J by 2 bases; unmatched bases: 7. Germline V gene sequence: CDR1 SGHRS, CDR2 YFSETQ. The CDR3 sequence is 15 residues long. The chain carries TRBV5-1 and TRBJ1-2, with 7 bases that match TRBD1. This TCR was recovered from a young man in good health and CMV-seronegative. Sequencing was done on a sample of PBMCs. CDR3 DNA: TGCGCCAGCAGCTCAGGAGGGGGCAACAACTATGGCTACACCTTC. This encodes CASSSGGGNNYGYTF.